This T cell receptor beta chain stems from a study of T cell responses to AZD1222 COVID-19 vaccine. With 1 base removed from V and 5 bases from J, the gap between germline ends came to 18 bases. The CDR3 runs to 16 residues. In germline, CDR1 is SGHRS, CDR2 YFSETQ. The assay was immunoSEQ multiplex PCR, and TCRdb's table has in-frame clones only and misses some. Here the sample spans 150,000 or so clones, more than 85% being singletons. The sample here was peripheral blood, taken on day 0 of AZD1222 vaccination. The source is an adult in good health. This chain links TRBV5-1 with TRBJ2-5, with D possibly TRBD2 on 7 matching bases. The CDR3 sequence: CASSLQPRGEGETQYF. CDR3 nucleotide sequence: TGCGCCAGCAGCTTGCAGCCTAGGGGGGAGGGTGAGACCCAGTACTTC.